Each of the 22 T cell receptor beta chains below was sequenced from the same sample in a study of shared clonotypes between healthy human individuals. TCRdb's table, derived via immunoSEQ multiplex PCR, lists solely in-frame clones and lacks some. The sample contains about 79,000 clones, around 57% of which appear only once. Sequencing was performed on memory CD8+ T cells sorted from blood. As for subset: CD45RO+ cells pooled with CCR7-negative TemRA cells. The source of these receptors is a man younger than 45 in good health.

The gene calls are TRBV29-1 and TRBJ2-3; 10 nucleotides match TRBD2. This CDR3 is 16 amino acids long. Per the germline V gene, CDR1 is SQVTM and CDR2 is ANQGSEA. J lost 4 bases, V lost 1 base, and 8 bases had no gene match. This CDR3 is CSVEGGTSEVPDTQYF. The CDR3 DNA follows: TGCAGCGTTGAAGGAGGGACTAGCGAGGTGCCAGATACGCAGTATTTT.

This clone was seen more than once but under ten times. This chain links TRBV6-4 with TRBJ2-1; 11 bases map to TRBD2. V lost 3 bases to trimming and J lost 9 bases; unmatched junction nucleotides: 7. The germline V gene encodes CDR1 MRHNA and CDR2 SNTAGT. This CDR3 contains 15 residues. This CDR3 reads CASSELAGERGEQFF. CDR3 nucleotide sequence: TGTGCCAGCAGTGAACTAGCGGGAGAGCGGGGTGAGCAGTTCTTC.

In its sample, this clone was seen a few times. This chain connects TRBV27 to TRBJ2-7, with 12 positions matching TRBD2. The CDR3 contains 12 residues. Germline V gene lookup returns CDR1 MNHEY and CDR2 SMNVEV (reference sequence). The V segment lost 10 bases and the J segment 5 bases; nucleotides outside the gene matches: 3. This CDR3 is CATLAGGNEQYF. CDR3 DNA: TGTGCCACCCTAGCGGGAGGGAACGAGCAGTACTTC.

The chain joins TRBV2 to TRBJ2-7, with 9 bases fitting TRBD2. Germline CDR1 and CDR2: SNHLY and FYNNEI. This CDR3 contains 15 residues. The V gene end was trimmed by 5 bases and the J gene end by 4 bases; junction bases not matched to a gene: 9. In DNA form, the CDR3 reads TGTGCCAGCAGTATCTCCGGGACTAGCAAGTACGAGCAGTACTTC. Residues: CASSISGTSKYEQYF.

Turning to this clone: A far larger clone differs by one base, so this is likely a read error. The chain uses TRBV7-9 and TRBJ2-1; 13 bases map to TRBD2. Per germline, CDR1 SEHNR and CDR2 FQNEAQ (reference sequence). The CDR3 is 19 residues long. CDR3: CASSPPGLAGDGSYNEQLF. DNA of the CDR3: TGTGCCAGCAGCCCTCCCGGACTAGCGGGAGACGGGTCCTACAATGAGCAGCTCTTC.

The V gene is TRBV4-1, the J gene TRBJ2-5; 7 bases map to TRBD1. Germline CDR1 is MGHRA and CDR2 is YSYEKL. The CDR3 loop spans 14 amino acids. V lost 1 base and J lost 5; bases outside the gene matches: 4. In nucleotides, the CDR3 is TGCGCCAGCAGCCAAGGACAGGGCCGGGAGACCCAGTACTTC. It specifies CASSQGQGRETQYF.

This clone came up once. The rearrangement uses TRBV25-1 and TRBJ1-1; D might be TRBD1 (5 bases). This CDR3 is built from 14 residues. Germline V gives CDR1 MGHDK, CDR2 SYGVNS. V shed 5 bases and J shed 1 base, with 11 bases lying between them. The CDR3 DNA reads TGTGCCAGCAGTTACGCAGGGCCGAACACTGAAGCTTTCTTT. Translating it yields CASSYAGPNTEAFF.

This chain joins TRBV5-5 and TRBJ1-1, with no clear D. The germline V gene has CDR1 SGHKS and CDR2 YYEKEE (reference sequence). The CDR3 runs 12 residues. The V gene lost 3 bases and the J gene lost 1 base, with 4 bases spanning the gap. CDR3 residues: CASSYENTEAFF. CDR3 DNA sequence: TGTGCCAGCAGCTATGAGAACACTGAAGCTTTCTTT.

The chain is built from TRBV29-1 and TRBJ2-2, with 8 bases fitting TRBD1. The J segment lost 2 bases and the V segment lost 4 bases, leaving 6 bases of the junction unmatched. CDR1 and CDR2 (germline): SQVTM, ANQGSEA. CDR3 length: 15 amino acids. The CDR3 DNA reads TGCAGCGTTGCGGCAACAGGGGGAAACACCGGGGAGCTGTTTTTT. This codes for CSVAATGGNTGELFF.

The rearrangement joins TRBV28 to TRBJ2-3; D uncertain. The CDR3 contains 13 residues. Germline values: CDR1 MDHEN, CDR2 SYDVKM. The V end lost 5 bases, the J end lost 5 bases, and 11 bases lay between the germline ends. The CDR3 bases are TGTGCCAGCAGTCCGATACCTGGAGATACGCAGTATTTT. Translated: CASSPIPGDTQYF.

This clone was detected ten times or more. The rearrangement links TRBV18 to TRBJ2-1, with a tentative D call TRBD1 (6 bases). The CDR3 totals 16 residues. Germline V lookup: CDR1 KGHSH, CDR2 LQKENI. Deletions cut 3 bases from V and 1 base from J, with 13 bases between. The CDR3 DNA reads TGTGCCAGCTCACCCCGGACAGAAATTTCCTACAATGAGCAGTTCTTC. Amino acids: CASSPRTEISYNEQFF.

This chain connects TRBV9 to TRBJ2-3, with 10 bases fitting TRBD1. Trimming at V came to 4 bases and at J to 3 bases, leaving 2 bases not matched to a gene. Germline V gene data show CDR1 as SGDLS and CDR2 as YYNGEE. The CDR3 totals 14 residues. DNA for the CDR3: TGTGCCAGCAGCCGACAGGGGGCAACAGATACGCAGTATTTT. Translated, it gives CASSRQGATDTQYF.

V usage is TRBV6-1 and J usage is TRBJ2-7; D is unclear. Between the trimmed V and J ends, which lost 5 bases and 5 bases, there was a span of 10 bases. The CDR3 is made up of 12 amino acids. The germline CDR1 and CDR2 sequences are MNHNS and SASEGT. CDR3 sequence (DNA): TGTGCCAGCAGTCCCGGCCCCCACGAGCAGTACTTC. Its protein product is CASSPGPHEQYF.

This clone was recorded a few times. This sequence joins TRBV27 and TRBJ2-1, with D unclear. Between the trimmed V and J ends, which lost 2 bases and 7 bases, there was a span of 12 bases. The germline V gene has CDR1 MNHEY and CDR2 SMNVEV (reference sequence). The CDR3 consists of 14 residues. In DNA, the CDR3 is TGTGCCAGCAGTTTAGCCCTGCCCCGGAATGAGCAGTTCTTC. Encoded protein: CASSLALPRNEQFF.

The chain couples TRBV27 to TRBJ2-7; 10 bases line up with TRBD2. With 3 bases clipped from V and 5 bases from J, the junction kept 1 base outside the gene matches. The CDR3 sequence is 13 residues long. Germline CDR1 and CDR2: MNHEY and SMNVEV (reference sequence). The CDR3 coding sequence is TGTGCCAGCAGTTTTAGCGGGGGGCACGAGCAGTACTTC. This codes for CASSFSGGHEQYF.

This chain links TRBV6-1 with TRBJ2-3; D unresolved. This CDR3 contains 11 residues. Between the trimmed V and J ends, which lost 6 bases and 2 bases, there was a span of 3 bases. CDR1 is MNHNS and CDR2 is SASEGT in the germline V gene. The CDR3 is CASRLTDTQYF. CDR3 DNA: TGTGCCAGCAGGCTCACAGATACGCAGTATTTT.

This rearrangement joins TRBV6-4 to TRBJ2-3; perhaps TRBD1 as D (5 bases). This CDR3 region has 15 residues. Germline V gene sequence: CDR1 MRHNA, CDR2 SNTAGT. Deletions cut 4 bases from V and 0 bases from J, with 11 bases between. This CDR3 is CASSVDGHSTDTQYF. In DNA, the CDR3 is TGTGCCAGCAGTGTAGACGGACATAGCACAGATACGCAGTATTTT.

The V gene is TRBV2, the J gene TRBJ2-7, with 7 nucleotides matching TRBD2. CDR3 size: 15 residues. The ends lost 6 bases at V and 4 bases at J; junction bases unmatched: 12. Looked up from germline, CDR1 is SNHLY and CDR2 is FYNNEI. CDR3 sequence: CASRASLAEPYEQYF. The CDR3 DNA reads TGTGCCAGCAGAGCGTCCCTAGCGGAGCCATACGAGCAGTACTTC. The entire variable domain, with the rest obtained from reference TRBV2 and TRBJ2-7, is as follows: EPEVTQTPSHQVTQMGQEVILRCVPISNHLYFYWYRQILGQKVEFLVSFYNNEISEKSEIFDDQFSVERPDGSNFTLKIRSTKLEDSAMYFCASRASLAEPYEQYFGPGTRLTVT.

The gene calls are TRBV27 and TRBJ2-5; 10 bases match TRBD2. V was clipped by 3 bases and J by 8 bases; unmatched bases: 6. The CDR3 spans 14 residues. CDR1 is MNHEY, CDR2 SMNVEV, per germline (reference sequence). CDR3 coding DNA: TGTGCCAGCAGTTTCACAGCGGGAGGGGGTACCCAGTACTTC. Translated: CASSFTAGGGTQYF.

The chain uses TRBV7-9 and TRBJ1-4; no clear D. Trimming cost V 3 bases and J 8 bases, with 7 bases left between them. CDR1 is SEHNR, CDR2 FQNEAQ, per germline (reference sequence). The CDR3 consists of 12 residues. CDR3 sequence (DNA): TGTGCCAGCAGCTTCGTAGGGGAAAAACTGTTTTTT. This codes for CASSFVGEKLFF.

The rearrangement uses TRBV28 and TRBJ2-3; D perhaps matches TRBD1 (5 bases). CDR3 size: 16 residues. Germline CDR1 MDHEN, CDR2 SYDVKM. The germline V and J ends were trimmed by 6 bases and 1 base, with 17 bases remaining between them. CDR3 DNA sequence: TGTGCCAGCAGCCCTCGACCAGGGATGGGCACAGATACGCAGTATTTT. Its protein is CASSPRPGMGTDTQYF.

This chain uses TRBV20-1 with TRBJ1-1; no reliable D call. The length of the CDR3 is 11 residues. Germline V lookup: CDR1 DFQATT, CDR2 SNEGSKA (reference sequence). The germline V and J ends were trimmed by 7 bases and 7 bases, with 13 bases remaining between them. The DNA for the CDR3 is TGCAGTGTTCCCCTCGCCGGTGAAGCTTTCTTT. Protein: CSVPLAGEAFF.